This TCR beta chain was captured by sequencing in a study of OX40 agonist ivuxolimab in advanced cancers. Notes on the research overall: Ivuxolimab was an agonistic, fully human IgG2 monoclonal antibody directed against OX40 (CD134), a costimulatory receptor. Intravenous ivuxolimab was administered to patients every 2 weeks at six dose levels: 0.01, 0.1, 0.3, 1.5, 3 and 10 mg/kg. Of the approximately 54 dose-escalation patients, hepatocellular carcinoma was present in 19, melanoma in approximately 15, renal cell carcinoma in 9 and head and neck cancer in 9. In the dose-escalation cohort, about four fifths of patients were male, and the mean age was roughly 56 years with a range of roughly 20 to 79. Prior anti-PD-1, anti-PD-L1 or anti-CTLA-4 therapy was permitted, and 40% to 50% of dose-escalation patients had received checkpoint inhibitors. Three dose-escalation patients achieved partial responses, one with hepatocellular carcinoma and two with cutaneous melanoma. The point of sequencing TCRbeta in the periphery was to test whether ivuxolimab changed TCR sequence diversity and drove clonal T-cell expansion. The paper reports the monotherapy dose-escalation portion (N of about 50 patients) of the phase I ivuxolimab trial. Overall results and qualifications from the work: On average, CD8+ T cells showed more expanded clones than CD4+ T cells after ivuxolimab. In the 0.1-3.0 mg/kg groups, partial responders were among the patients with the lowest normalized peripheral clonal expansion, particularly in CD8+ T cells. The antigen specificity of the peripheral T cells that underwent clonal expansion was not determined. Low levels of normalized T-cell clonal expansion were also seen in some nonresponding patients. Clonal expansion of both CD4+ and CD8+ blood T cells was observed from baseline to week 6 at doses 0.1 to 3.0 mg/kg.

Relative to germline, V is 2 bases shorter and J is 6 bases shorter, with 8 bases between their ends. The CDR3 runs 13 residues from the cysteine to the phenylalanine. The entry retains the CDR3 DNA only, 39 bases that are in frame from base 1. Taken from the germline V gene, the CDR1 and CDR2 loops are MNHNS and SASEGT. Concerning this clone itself: No antigen is known for it. No base qualities exist here, and no much larger clone lies one base off it.

The trial excluded patients who had a history of autoimmune disease or were on systemic immunosuppression. Peripheral blood for TCR sequencing was collected from all dose cohorts at baseline, on cycle 4 day 1, and on cycle 7 day 1. Samples came from an open-label, multicenter, first-in-human phase I dose-escalation trial of ivuxolimab. Adults with locally advanced or metastatic melanoma, renal cell carcinoma, hepatocellular carcinoma or head and neck squamous cell carcinoma were enrolled in the trial. CD4+ and CD8+ T cells were sorted separately from peripheral blood before TCR sequencing. For sequencing of the TCRbeta CDR3 region, genomic DNA was extracted from the sorted cells. The immunoSEQ Assay was used to sequence the TCRbeta CDR3 regions. TCRdb obtained this table from immuneACCESS and retained in-frame rearrangements with V and J assigned. These tables miss some clones; where compared with another copy, unresolved V genes account for less than half of the shortfall, and the remainder is unexplained. For this sample the table gives tens of thousands of clones, of which about 81% were detected only once. The ten most abundant clones make up less than 0.55% of the sample.

The sample was CD4+ or CD8+ T cells sorted from blood, taken in a trial of the OX40 agonist ivuxolimab. In this chain, TRBV6-1 is recombined with TRBJ1-5; the D gene is unclear. The sequence was obtained from an adult with an advanced solid tumor such as melanoma, head and neck, liver or kidney cancer. This receptor has the CDR3 CASSETVGQPQHF. The base sequence is TGTGCCAGCAGTGAAACAGTCGGTCAGCCCCAGCATTTT.